This entry lists 17 T cell receptor beta chains sequenced from one sample in a study of beta chain features in type 1 diabetes. TCRB transcripts that were expressed got sequenced, as all of the isolated RNA had been reverse transcribed. Clones were read by immunoSEQ multiplex PCR, and TCRdb kept only the in-frame ones, dropping some. This sample carries around 300,000 clones, 8% of them seen once, and the ten largest clones take 1%. The specimen was central memory CD4+ T cells from blood. These receptors all stem from a woman aged 18-29 years in good health.

V is TRBV9 and J is TRBJ2-3; 8 bases align to TRBD1. CDR3 length equals 15 residues. Germline V CDR1 and CDR2: SGDLS, YYNGEE. With V trimmed by 4 bases and J by 1 base, 5 bases remained unmatched. The CDR3 is CASSFSGQGTDTQYF. The CDR3 bases are TGTGCCAGCAGCTTTTCGGGACAGGGCACAGATACGCAGTATTTT.

This clone was counted a few times. The gene calls are TRBV2 and TRBJ1-1; D gene uncertain. The V gene's germline CDR1 is SNHLY and CDR2 FYNNEI. The CDR3 has 12 amino acids. Trimming left V 7 bases short and J 10 bases short, with 16 bases between. Written as DNA, the CDR3 is TGTGCCAGCACCGGGATAATAATAGGAGCTTTCTTT. Encoded protein: CASTGIIIGAFF.

This clone was seen only a few times. The V and J genes are TRBV7-2 and TRBJ2-5; D unclear. V was shortened by 0 bases and J by 5 bases, with 10 bases between the two germline ends. CDR1 and CDR2 from the germline V gene are SGHTA and FQGNSA. This CDR3 has 14 amino acids. The CDR3 DNA follows: TGTGCCAGCAGCTTAGCATCAATTAGGGAGACCCAGTACTTC. Amino acids: CASSLASIRETQYF.

The rearrangement links TRBV18 to TRBJ1-5; D call uncertain. The CDR3 covers 13 residues. V was cut by 5 bases and J by 4 bases, with 9 bases left in between. Germline-derived CDR1 and CDR2 are KGHSH and LQKENI. The CDR3 DNA sequence: TGTGCCAGCTCAAAAGAGGGAAATCAGCCCCAGCATTTT. This gives the protein CASSKEGNQPQHF.

The chain links TRBV7-9 to TRBJ2-5, with 8 bases identical to TRBD2. V was clipped by 5 bases and J by 7 bases; unmatched bases: 12. In germline, CDR1 is SEHNR, CDR2 FQNEAQ (reference sequence). CDR3 length: 15 residues. The CDR3 is CASSPLSGSWGTQYF. The DNA of the CDR3 is TGTGCCAGCAGCCCCCTAAGCGGGAGTTGGGGGACCCAGTACTTC.

The V gene is TRBV7-2, the J gene TRBJ1-6; D unresolved. Germline V lookup: CDR1 SGHTA, CDR2 FQGNSA. This CDR3 comprises 13 residues. Between the trimmed V and J ends, which lost 3 bases and 7 bases, there was a span of 7 bases. CDR3 protein: CASSLYSNSPLHF. Written as DNA, the CDR3 is TGTGCCAGCAGCTTGTACTCCAATTCACCCCTCCACTTT.

The chain joins TRBV11-1 to TRBJ2-7, with D possibly being TRBD2 (5 bases). This CDR3 has 14 amino acids. Looked up from germline, CDR1 is SGHAT and CDR2 is FQDESV (reference sequence). Trimming cost V 5 bases and J 2 bases, with 13 bases left between them. As DNA, the CDR3 is TGTGCCAGCAGCCCGAACGGGAATCCCTACGAGCAGTACTTC. Its protein product is CASSPNGNPYEQYF.

V gene TRBV11-1 combines with J gene TRBJ2-2; 10 nucleotides agree with TRBD1. This CDR3 region has 17 residues. V lost 3 bases and J lost 3; bases outside the gene matches: 7. Germline values: CDR1 SGHAT, CDR2 FQDESV (reference sequence). CDR3 bases: TGTGCCAGCAGCTTTTACGGGACAGGGGATGACACCGGGGAGCTGTTTTTT. This translates into CASSFYGTGDDTGELFF.

This clone was picked up many times. V usage is TRBV5-5 and J usage is TRBJ2-5; 7 nucleotides align to TRBD1. This CDR3 is built from 16 residues. Germline-derived CDR1 and CDR2 are SGHKS and YYEKEE (reference sequence). V dropped 2 bases and J dropped 1; count of bases not matched to a gene: 8. The CDR3 sequence: CASSFEPGQIQETQYF. For the CDR3, the DNA is TGTGCCAGCAGCTTCGAACCGGGACAGATCCAAGAGACCCAGTACTTC.

The chain carries TRBV5-1 and TRBJ2-1; the D is unclear. This CDR3 region has 13 residues. The V and J ends lost 5 bases and 4 bases respectively, with 10 bases between them. In germline, CDR1 is SGHRS, CDR2 YFSETQ. This chain's CDR3 is CASRDNGYNEQFF. CDR3 DNA: TGCGCCAGCAGGGATAACGGATACAATGAGCAGTTCTTC.

There are many counts of this clone. This rearrangement joins TRBV15 to TRBJ2-6; D uncertain. CDR3 size: 15 residues. Germline V gene sequence: CDR1 LNHNV, CDR2 YYDKDF (reference sequence). The V end was cut by 0 bases, the J end by 2 bases, with 5 bases between. For the CDR3, the DNA is TGTGCCACCAGCAGAGATCTAGCTGGGGCCAACGTCCTGACTTTC. Protein product: CATSRDLAGANVLTF.

In this sample, this clone turned up a few times. V gene TRBV29-1 combines with J gene TRBJ2-1; perhaps D is TRBD1 or TRBD2 (5 bases each). Trimming left V 4 bases short and J 8 bases short, with 24 bases between. The germline CDR1 and CDR2 sequences are SQVTM and ANQGSEA. This CDR3 has 16 amino acids. The CDR3 region is CSVVVGRRTTFDEQFF. The CDR3, as DNA: TGCAGCGTTGTTGTGGGACGGAGAACCACCTTCGATGAGCAGTTCTTC.

This clone was seen a handful of times. The rearrangement joins TRBV4-1 to TRBJ1-5; a weak D match, TRBD1 (6 bases). This CDR3 has 19 amino acids. Per germline, CDR1 MGHRA and CDR2 YSYEKL. The V and J ends lost 3 bases and 0 bases respectively, with 21 bases between them. CDR3: CASSQSPQDSAYSNQPQHF. In DNA form, the CDR3 reads TGCGCCAGCAGCCAGTCTCCACAGGACAGCGCCTATAGCAATCAGCCCCAGCATTTT.

This clone was found a few times. Compared with germline, one end of the junction differs, possibly owing to a read error. This rearrangement joins TRBV5-1 to TRBJ1-2; no clear D. Germline CDR1 is SGHRS and CDR2 is YFSETQ. The CDR3 sequence is 14 residues long. In nucleotides, the CDR3 is TGCGCCAGCAGCTTGGAAGCTTTGGCATGGCGCCGGGACTTC. It translates to CASSLEALAWRRDF.

This clone was detected a few times. The chain couples TRBV7-3 to TRBJ1-2; 8 nucleotides line up with TRBD1. Unmatched junction bases numbered 3, after V lost 5 bases and J lost 4 bases. This CDR3 spans 13 amino acids. Germline CDR1 SGHTA, CDR2 FQGTGA. CDR3 sequence reads: CASSHGQGYGYTF. As DNA, the CDR3 is TGTGCCAGCAGCCACGGACAGGGCTATGGCTACACCTTC.

This clone was observed at least ten times. The chain is built from TRBV29-1 and TRBJ2-1; unclear D gene. Germline V gene sequence: CDR1 SQVTM, CDR2 ANQGSEA. The CDR3 sequence is 10 residues long. Trimming took off 7 bases at V and 10 bases at J, with 11 bases between the two ends. CDR3: CSGTTLEQFF. The CDR3, as DNA: TGCAGCGGCACAACCTTAGAGCAGTTCTTC.

This clone has only a few counts. Within the sample, other DNA sequences also encode this same CDR3. V is TRBV18 and J is TRBJ2-7; possible D gene TRBD2, 5 bases. The CDR3 is made up of 13 amino acids. V lost 2 bases, J lost 2 bases, and 7 bases lay in between. Germline V gene lookup returns CDR1 KGHSH and CDR2 LQKENI. The CDR3 coding sequence is TGTGCCAGCTCACCAGGGAGCACCTACGAGCAGTACGTC. As protein: CASSPGSTYEQYV.